The rows below give T cell receptor beta chains drawn from one sample of a study of brain T cells in children with intractable seizures. The method was immunoSEQ multiplex PCR; TCRdb's version includes in-frame clones alone and lacks a portion of them. Among around 100,000 clones listed, roughly 94% were seen once. Sequenced material: peripheral blood, taken at surgery. The receptor set was obtained from a boy in the first two years of life with hemimegalencephaly and intractable seizures. Both conserved end residues are part of each CDR3. D genes are given only for firm matches.

CDR3nt,CDR3aa,v_gene,j_gene,d_gene
TGTGCCAGCAGTGGGGTCGGCGGGAGGGGCTCCTACAATGAGCAGTTCTTC,CASSGVGGRGSYNEQFF,TRBV2,TRBJ2-1,TRBD2
TGTGCCAGCAGTTTACGGTGGGTCAATGAGCAGTTCTTC,CASSLRWVNEQFF,TRBV27,TRBJ2-1,.
TGTGCCAGCGTAGAGGAGAAGCGGGGGGAGCTGTTTTTT,CASVEEKRGELFF,TRBV28,TRBJ2-2,.
TGTGCCACCAGCACCCGCGGGAGGGAGGCAGATACGCAGTATTTT,CATSTRGREADTQYF,TRBV15,TRBJ2-3,TRBD2
TGTGCCAGCAGCCAAGAAACTAGCGGGGCCTACAATGAGCAGTTCTTC,CASSQETSGAYNEQFF,TRBV4-2,TRBJ2-1,TRBD2
TGCGCCAGCAGCTTGGGAGCTAGCGGAGGATACAATGAGCAGTTCTTC,CASSLGASGGYNEQFF,TRBV5-1,TRBJ2-1,TRBD2
TGTGCCAGCAGCCCCACCGAAAACCTCAAAAACATTCAGTACTTC,CASSPTENLKNIQYF,TRBV28,TRBJ2-4,.
TGTGCCTGGAGTAGGCAGTATAATTCACCCCTCCACTTT,CAWSRQYNSPLHF,TRBV30,TRBJ1-6,.
TGTGCCAGCAGCCAAAATGCGGGAGTGGGCACCGGGGAGCTGTTTTTT,CASSQNAGVGTGELFF,TRBV14,TRBJ2-2,TRBD2
TGCAGCGTTGGGGACAGGGTCTCAGCGGGGGTTGGAAACACCATATATTTT,CSVGDRVSAGVGNTIYF,TRBV29-1,TRBJ1-3,TRBD1
TGTGCCAGCAGTACCCGGGCGGCAATAGCCAAAAACATTCAGTACTTC,CASSTRAAIAKNIQYF,TRBV27,TRBJ2-4,.